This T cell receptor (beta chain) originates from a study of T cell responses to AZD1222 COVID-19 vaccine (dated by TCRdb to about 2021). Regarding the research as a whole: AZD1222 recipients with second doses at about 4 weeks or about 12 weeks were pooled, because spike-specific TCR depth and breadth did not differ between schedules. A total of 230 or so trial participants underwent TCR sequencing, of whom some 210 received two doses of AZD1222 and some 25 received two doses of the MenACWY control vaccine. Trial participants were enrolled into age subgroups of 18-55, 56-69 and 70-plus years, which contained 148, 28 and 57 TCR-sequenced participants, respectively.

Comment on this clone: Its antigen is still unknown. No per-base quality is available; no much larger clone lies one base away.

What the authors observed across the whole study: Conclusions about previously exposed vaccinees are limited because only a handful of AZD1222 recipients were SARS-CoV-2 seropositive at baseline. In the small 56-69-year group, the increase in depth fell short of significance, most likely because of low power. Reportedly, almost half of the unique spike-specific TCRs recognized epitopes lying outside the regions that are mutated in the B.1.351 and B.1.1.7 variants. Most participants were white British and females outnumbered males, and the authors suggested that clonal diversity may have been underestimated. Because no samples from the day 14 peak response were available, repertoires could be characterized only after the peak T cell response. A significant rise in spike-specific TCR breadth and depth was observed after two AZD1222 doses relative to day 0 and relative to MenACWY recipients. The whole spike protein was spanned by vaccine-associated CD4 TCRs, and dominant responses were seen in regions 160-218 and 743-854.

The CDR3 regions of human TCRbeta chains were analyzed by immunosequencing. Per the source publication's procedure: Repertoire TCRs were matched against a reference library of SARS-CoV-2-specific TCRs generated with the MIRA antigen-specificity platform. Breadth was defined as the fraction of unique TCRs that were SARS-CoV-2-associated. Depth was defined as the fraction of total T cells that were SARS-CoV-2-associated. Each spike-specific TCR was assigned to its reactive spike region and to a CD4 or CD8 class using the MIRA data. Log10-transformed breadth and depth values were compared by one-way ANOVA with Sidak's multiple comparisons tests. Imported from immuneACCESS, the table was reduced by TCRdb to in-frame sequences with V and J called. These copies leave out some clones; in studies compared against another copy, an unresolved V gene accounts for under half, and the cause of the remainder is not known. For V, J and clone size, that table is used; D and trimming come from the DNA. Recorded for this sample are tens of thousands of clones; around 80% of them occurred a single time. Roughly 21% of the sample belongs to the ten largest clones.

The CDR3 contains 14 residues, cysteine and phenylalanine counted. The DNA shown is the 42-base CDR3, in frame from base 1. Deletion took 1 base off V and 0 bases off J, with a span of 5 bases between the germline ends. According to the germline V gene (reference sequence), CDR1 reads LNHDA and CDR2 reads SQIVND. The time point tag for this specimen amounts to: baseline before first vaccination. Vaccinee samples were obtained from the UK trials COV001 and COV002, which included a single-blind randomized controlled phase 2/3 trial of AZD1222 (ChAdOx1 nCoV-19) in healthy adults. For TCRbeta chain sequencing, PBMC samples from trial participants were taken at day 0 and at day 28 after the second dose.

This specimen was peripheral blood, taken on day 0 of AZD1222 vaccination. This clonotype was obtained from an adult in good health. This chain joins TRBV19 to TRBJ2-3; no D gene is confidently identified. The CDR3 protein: CASSIAGSTDTQYF. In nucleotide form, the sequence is TGTGCCAGTAGTATAGCGGGTAGCACAGATACGCAGTATTTT. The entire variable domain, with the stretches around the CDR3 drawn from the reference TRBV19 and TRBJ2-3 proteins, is DGGITQSPKYLFRKEGQNVTLSCEQNLNHDAMYWYRQDPGQGLRLIYYSQIVNDFQKGDIAEGYSVSREKKESFPLTVTSAQKNPTAFYLCASSIAGSTDTQYFGPGTRLTVL.